A single TCR beta chain is shown here with its context. This entry belongs to a study of blood T cell repertoires in COVID-19. Looking at the study overall: T cells, B-cell-depleted T cells, or PBMCs supplied cDNA or gDNA.

Per the original data handling: It was from reference gene primer amplification that nucleated cell counts were estimated. Produced via immunoSEQ multiplex PCR; TCRdb's table is partial and in-frame only. V and J calls and clone size are given by that table; D and trimming were obtained from the DNA. The sample yields some 300,000 clones, about 90% seen once. CDR1 and CDR2 (germline): MNHEY, SMNVEV (reference sequence). This CDR3 has 13 amino acids. Trimming took off 3 bases at V and 2 bases at J, with 8 bases between the two ends. The receptor was derived from a woman aged 25 to 39 who had recovered from COVID-19. Input material: PBMCs or T cells enriched from blood (not recorded which). V usage is TRBV27 and J usage is TRBJ2-7, with a possible D match to TRBD2 (6 bases). CDR3 protein: CASSFGTAYEQYF. The CDR3 DNA is TGTGCCAGCAGTTTCGGGACTGCCTACGAGCAGTACTTC.